This TCR beta chain derives from a study of shared clonotypes between healthy human individuals. Turning to this clone: The same CDR3 can be traced to other DNA sequences in this sample.

Libraries were prepared by immunoSEQ multiplex PCR; TCRdb keeps only in-frame clonotypes and omits some of them. Of a few million clones listed, around 90% are singletons. Sequencing was performed on naive CD4+ T cells from PBMCs. Subset given: CD45RA+ positively selected. The clonotype comes from a man aged 18-30 years in good health. Some clones in this sample may be carry-over from other donors' samples.

The chain's CDR3 is CASSSGQGGETQYF. The CDR3 bases are TGTGCCAGCAGCTCAGGACAGGGAGGGGAGACCCAGTACTTC. The V call is TRBV5-6, the J call TRBJ2-5; D may be TRBD1 (8 bases). Trimming pared 3 bases from V and 5 bases from J, leaving 14 bases between. The CDR3 consists of 14 residues. The V gene's germline CDR1 is SGHDT and CDR2 YYEEEE.